The 6 T cell receptor beta chains given below trace back to one sample, sequenced in a study of identical twins. From the 5' RACE reads, TCRdb called clonotypes with MiXCR, one entry per CDR3 protein. The sample lists roughly 260,000 distinct CDR3 sequences; around an eighth were seen once. The material sequenced was memory (CD45RO+) T cells sorted from blood. The receptors were sampled from a woman aged 18-35 years in good health.

This clonotype was counted only a few times. The V gene is TRBV18, the J gene TRBJ2-7; 12 bases are a match to TRBD2. The CDR3 is 17 residues long. Germline CDR1 is KGHSH and CDR2 is LQKENI. J lost 4 bases, V lost 3 bases, and 10 bases had no gene match. The CDR3 sequence: CASSPPFGLAGSYEQYF. CDR3 sequence (DNA): TGTGCCAGCTCACCTCCCTTTGGACTAGCGGGATCGTACGAGCAGTACTTC.

At least ten counts were recorded for this clonotype. The CDR3 is CASSPRGAGDTQYF. CDR3 DNA: TGTGCCAGCAGCCCCCGGGGAGCTGGAGATACGCAGTATTTT. The chain is built from TRBV7-8 and TRBJ2-3, with TRBD2 as a possible D gene (5 bases). Germline V gene lookup returns CDR1 SGHVS and CDR2 FQNEAQ. There are 14 residues in the CDR3. With 5 bases removed from V and 5 bases from J, the gap between germline ends came to 14 bases.

This clonotype was observed a few times. The genes are TRBV29-1 and TRBJ2-3, with D possibly matching TRBD1 (6 bases). CDR1 is SQVTM, CDR2 ANQGSEA, per germline. Trimming pared 4 bases from V and 1 base from J, leaving 6 bases between. The CDR3 totals 12 residues. CDR3 sequence: CSVGTGTDTQYF. Written as DNA, the CDR3 is TGCAGCGTTGGGACAGGCACAGATACGCAGTATTTT.

The table lists this clonotype with many counts. The chain couples TRBV7-9 to TRBJ1-2; D unresolved. Germline V gene sequence: CDR1 SEHNR, CDR2 FQNEAQ (reference sequence). V was trimmed by 1 base and J by 8 bases, leaving 5 bases between them. The CDR3 loop spans 11 amino acids. The CDR3 loop reads CASSLERGYTF. The CDR3 region has the DNA TGTGCCAGCAGCTTAGAAAGGGGCTACACCTTC.

A few counts support this clonotype. This chain joins TRBV7-2 and TRBJ2-7, with D perhaps TRBD1 (5 bases). V lost 5 bases and J lost 6, with 14 bases in between. Germline CDR1 reads SGHTA; CDR2 reads FQGNSA. There are 13 residues in the CDR3. CDR3: CASSRDRPGEQYF. CDR3 DNA: TGTGCCAGCAGCCGTGACAGACCGGGCGAGCAGTACTTC.

This clonotype was observed at least ten times. J is TRBJ1-6 and V is TRBV10-3, with D perhaps matching TRBD1 (5 bases). Trimming took 4 bases from V and 9 from J, leaving 16 bases between them. CDR1 and CDR2 from the germline V gene are ENHRY and SYGVKD. This CDR3 contains 15 residues. The CDR3 here is CAISVSAAGGSPLHF. CDR3 bases: TGTGCCATCAGTGTTTCCGCCGCGGGGGGTTCACCCCTCCACTTT.